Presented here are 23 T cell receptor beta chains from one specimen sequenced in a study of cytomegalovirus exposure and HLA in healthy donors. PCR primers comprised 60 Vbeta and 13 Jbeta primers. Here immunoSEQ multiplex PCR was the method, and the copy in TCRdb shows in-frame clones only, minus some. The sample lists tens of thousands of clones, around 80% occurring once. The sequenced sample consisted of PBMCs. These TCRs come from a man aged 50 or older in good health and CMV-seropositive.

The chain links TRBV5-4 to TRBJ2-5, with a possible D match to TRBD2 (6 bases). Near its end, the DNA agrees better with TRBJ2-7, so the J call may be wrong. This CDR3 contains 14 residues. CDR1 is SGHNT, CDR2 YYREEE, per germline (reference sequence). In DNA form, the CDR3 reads TGTGCCAGCAGCGATAATAGCGGCTCCTACGAGCAGTACTTC. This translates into CASSDNSGSYEQYF.

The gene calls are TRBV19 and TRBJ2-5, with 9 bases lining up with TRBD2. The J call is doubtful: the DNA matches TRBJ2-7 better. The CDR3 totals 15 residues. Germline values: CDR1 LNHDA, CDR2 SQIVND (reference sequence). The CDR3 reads CASSLRLAAPYEQYF. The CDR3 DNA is TGTGCCAGTAGCTTACGACTAGCGGCTCCCTACGAGCAGTACTTC.

The CDR3 DNA follows: TGTGCCAGCCGCCCGGGGAGCTTGTACAATGAGCAGTTCTTC. It yields the protein CASRPGSLYNEQFF. This chain connects TRBV27 to TRBJ2-1; D is perhaps TRBD2 (5 bases). Trimming took off 8 bases at V and 4 bases at J, with 15 bases between the two ends. The CDR3 consists of 14 residues. Germline CDR1 and CDR2: MNHEY and SMNVEV (reference sequence).

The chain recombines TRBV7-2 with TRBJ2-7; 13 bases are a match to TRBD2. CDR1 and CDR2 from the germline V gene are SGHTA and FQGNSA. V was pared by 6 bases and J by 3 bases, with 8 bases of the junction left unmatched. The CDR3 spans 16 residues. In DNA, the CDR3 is TGTGCCAGCAGTTTGACTAGCGGGAGGTTGGGCTACGAGCAGTACTTC. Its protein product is CASSLTSGRLGYEQYF.

The CDR3 DNA is TGTGCCAGCAGTTACTCCCGCCCGGACAGTTCCTACGAGCAGTACTTC. Translating it yields CASSYSRPDSSYEQYF. The chain employs TRBV6-6 and TRBJ2-7; D perhaps matches TRBD1 (6 bases). Trimming took off 0 bases at V and 1 base at J, with 13 bases between the two ends. This CDR3 region has 16 residues. CDR1 MNHNY and CDR2 SVGAGI come from the germline V gene (reference sequence).

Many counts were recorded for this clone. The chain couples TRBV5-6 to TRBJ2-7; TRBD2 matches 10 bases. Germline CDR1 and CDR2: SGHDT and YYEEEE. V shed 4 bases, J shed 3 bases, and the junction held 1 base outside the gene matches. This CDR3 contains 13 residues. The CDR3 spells CASSRTSGYEQYF. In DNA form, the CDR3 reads TGTGCCAGCAGCCGGACTAGCGGCTACGAGCAGTACTTC.

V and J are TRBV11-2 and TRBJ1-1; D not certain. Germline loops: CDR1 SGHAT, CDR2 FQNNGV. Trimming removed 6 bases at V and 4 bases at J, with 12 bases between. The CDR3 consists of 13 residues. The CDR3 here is CASSLGVGTEAFF. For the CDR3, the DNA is TGTGCCAGCAGTCTCGGAGTGGGCACTGAAGCTTTCTTT. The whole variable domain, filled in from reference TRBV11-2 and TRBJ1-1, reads EAGVAQSPRYKIIEKRQSVAFWCNPISGHATLYWYQQILGQGPKLLIQFQNNGVVDDSQLPKDRFSAERLKGVDSTLKIQPAKLEDSAVYLCASSLGVGTEAFFGQGTRLTVV.

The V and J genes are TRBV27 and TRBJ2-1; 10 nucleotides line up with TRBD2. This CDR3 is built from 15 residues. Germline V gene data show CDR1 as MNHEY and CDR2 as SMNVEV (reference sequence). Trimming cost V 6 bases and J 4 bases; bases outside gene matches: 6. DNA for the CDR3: TGTGCCAGCAGCTTACTAGCGGGGAAGTACAATGAGCAGTTCTTC. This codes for CASSLLAGKYNEQFF.

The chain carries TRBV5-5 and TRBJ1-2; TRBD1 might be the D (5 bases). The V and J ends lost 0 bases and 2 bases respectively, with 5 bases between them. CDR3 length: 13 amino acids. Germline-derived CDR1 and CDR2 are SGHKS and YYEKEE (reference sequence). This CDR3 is CASSLDRNYGYTF. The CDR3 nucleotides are TGTGCCAGCAGCTTGGACAGGAACTATGGCTACACCTTC. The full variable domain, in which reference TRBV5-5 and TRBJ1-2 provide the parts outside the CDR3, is DAGVTQSPTHLIKTRGQQVTLRCSPISGHKSVSWYQQVLGQGPQFIFQYYEKEERGRGNFPDRFSARQFPNYSSELNVNALLLGDSALYLCASSLDRNYGYTFGSGTRLTVV.

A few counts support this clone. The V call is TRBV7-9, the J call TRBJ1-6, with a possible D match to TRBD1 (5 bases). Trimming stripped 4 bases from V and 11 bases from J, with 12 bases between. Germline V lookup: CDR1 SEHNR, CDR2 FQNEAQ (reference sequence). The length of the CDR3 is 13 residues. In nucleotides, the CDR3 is TGTGCCAGCAGCTCCGCAGGGTTTACACCCCTCCACTTT. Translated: CASSSAGFTPLHF.

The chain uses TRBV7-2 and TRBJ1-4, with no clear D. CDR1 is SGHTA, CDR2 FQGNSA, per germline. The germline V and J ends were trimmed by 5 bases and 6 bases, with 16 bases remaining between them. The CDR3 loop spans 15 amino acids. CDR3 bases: TGTGCCAGCAGCGTAACCGGGAGAGAGGATGAAAAACTGTTTTTT. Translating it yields CASSVTGREDEKLFF.

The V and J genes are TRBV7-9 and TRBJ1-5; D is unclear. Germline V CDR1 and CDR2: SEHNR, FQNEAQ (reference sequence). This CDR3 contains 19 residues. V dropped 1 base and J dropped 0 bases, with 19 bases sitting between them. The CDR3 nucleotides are TGTGCCAGCAGCTTAGGTTCTGGTGTAGACATGCTTAGCAATCAGCCCCAGCATTTT. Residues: CASSLGSGVDMLSNQPQHF.

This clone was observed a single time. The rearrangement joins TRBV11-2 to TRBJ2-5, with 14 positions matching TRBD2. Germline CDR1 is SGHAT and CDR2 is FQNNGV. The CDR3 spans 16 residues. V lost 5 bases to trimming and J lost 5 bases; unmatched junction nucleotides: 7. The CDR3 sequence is CASSPGLAGVAETQYF. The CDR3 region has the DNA TGTGCCAGCAGCCCGGGACTAGCGGGAGTAGCGGAGACCCAGTACTTC.

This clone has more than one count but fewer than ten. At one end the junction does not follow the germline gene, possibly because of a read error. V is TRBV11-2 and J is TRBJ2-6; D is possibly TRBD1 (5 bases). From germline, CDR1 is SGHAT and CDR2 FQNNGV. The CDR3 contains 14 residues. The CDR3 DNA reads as TGTGCCAGCAGCTTAGCGGGTGGGGCCAACGGCCTGACTTTC. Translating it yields CASSLAGGANGLTF.

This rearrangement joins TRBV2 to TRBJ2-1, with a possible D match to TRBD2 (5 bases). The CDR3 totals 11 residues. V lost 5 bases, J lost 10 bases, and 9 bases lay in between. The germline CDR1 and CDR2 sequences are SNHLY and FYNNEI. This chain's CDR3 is CASSYSGEQFF. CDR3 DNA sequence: TGTGCCAGCAGTTATTCGGGGGAGCAGTTCTTC. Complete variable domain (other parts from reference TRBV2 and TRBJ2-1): EPEVTQTPSHQVTQMGQEVILRCVPISNHLYFYWYRQILGQKVEFLVSFYNNEISEKSEIFDDQFSVERPDGSNFTLKIRSTKLEDSAMYFCASSYSGEQFFGPGTRLTVL.

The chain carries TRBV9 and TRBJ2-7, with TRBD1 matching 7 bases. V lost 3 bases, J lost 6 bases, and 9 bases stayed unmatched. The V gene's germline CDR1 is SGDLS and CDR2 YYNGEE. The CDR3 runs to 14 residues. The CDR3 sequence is CASSGLLGGGEQYF. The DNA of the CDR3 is TGTGCCAGCAGCGGACTTCTAGGGGGCGGCGAGCAGTACTTC.

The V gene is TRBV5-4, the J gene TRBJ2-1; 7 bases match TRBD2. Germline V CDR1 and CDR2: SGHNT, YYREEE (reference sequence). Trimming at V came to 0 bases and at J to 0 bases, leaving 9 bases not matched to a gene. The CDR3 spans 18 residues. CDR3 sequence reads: CASSLGFPLATSYNEQFF. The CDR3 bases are TGTGCCAGCAGCTTGGGGTTCCCACTAGCGACCTCCTACAATGAGCAGTTCTTC. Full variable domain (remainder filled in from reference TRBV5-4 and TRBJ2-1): ETGVTQSPTHLIKTRGQQVTLRCSSQSGHNTVSWYQQALGQGPQFIFQYYREEENGRGNFPPRFSGLQFPNYSSELNVNALELDDSALYLCASSLGFPLATSYNEQFFGPGTRLTVL.

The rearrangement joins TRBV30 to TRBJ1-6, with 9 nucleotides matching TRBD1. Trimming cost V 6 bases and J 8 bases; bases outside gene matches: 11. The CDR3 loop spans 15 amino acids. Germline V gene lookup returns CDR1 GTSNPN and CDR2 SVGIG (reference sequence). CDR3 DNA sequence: TGTGCCTGCAAGCGGGACAGGGAGGTCGATTCACCCCTCCACTTT. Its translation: CACKRDREVDSPLHF. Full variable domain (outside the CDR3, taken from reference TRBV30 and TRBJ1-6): SQTIHQWPATLVQPVGSPLSLECTVEGTSNPNLYWYRQAAGRGLQLLFYSVGIGQISSEVPQNLSASRPQDRQFILSSKKLLLSDSGFYLCACKRDREVDSPLHFGNGTRLTVT.

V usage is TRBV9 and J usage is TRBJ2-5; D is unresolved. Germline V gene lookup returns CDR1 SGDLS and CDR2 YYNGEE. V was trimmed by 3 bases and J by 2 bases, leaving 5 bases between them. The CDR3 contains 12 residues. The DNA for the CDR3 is TGTGCCAGCAGCGCACAGCAAGAGACCCAGTACTTC. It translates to CASSAQQETQYF.

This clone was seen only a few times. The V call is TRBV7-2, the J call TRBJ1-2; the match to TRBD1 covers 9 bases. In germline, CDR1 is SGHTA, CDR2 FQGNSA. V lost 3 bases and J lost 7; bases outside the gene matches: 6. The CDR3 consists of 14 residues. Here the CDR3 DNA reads TGTGCCAGCAGCTTTGGACAGGGGTTGCGTGGCTACACCTTC. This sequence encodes CASSFGQGLRGYTF.

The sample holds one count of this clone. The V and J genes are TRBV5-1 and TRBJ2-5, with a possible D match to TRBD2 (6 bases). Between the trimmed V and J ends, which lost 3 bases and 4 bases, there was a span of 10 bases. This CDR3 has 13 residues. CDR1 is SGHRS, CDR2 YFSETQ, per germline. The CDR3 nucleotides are TGCGCCAGCAGCTATGGGGGAGGAGAGACCCAGTACTTC. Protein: CASSYGGGETQYF.

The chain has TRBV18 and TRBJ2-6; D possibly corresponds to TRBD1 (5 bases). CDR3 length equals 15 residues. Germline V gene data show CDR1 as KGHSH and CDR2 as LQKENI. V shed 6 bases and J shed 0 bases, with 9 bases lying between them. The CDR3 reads CASSEDSSGANVLTF. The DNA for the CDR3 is TGTGCCAGCTCGGAAGACAGCTCTGGGGCCAACGTCCTGACTTTC.

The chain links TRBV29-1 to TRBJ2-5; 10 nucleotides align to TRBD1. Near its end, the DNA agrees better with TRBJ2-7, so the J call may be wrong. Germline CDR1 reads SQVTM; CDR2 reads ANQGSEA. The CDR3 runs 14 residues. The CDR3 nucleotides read TGCAGCGTTGAGTTGGGGGACAGGGGCTACGAGCAGTACTTC. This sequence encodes CSVELGDRGYEQYF.